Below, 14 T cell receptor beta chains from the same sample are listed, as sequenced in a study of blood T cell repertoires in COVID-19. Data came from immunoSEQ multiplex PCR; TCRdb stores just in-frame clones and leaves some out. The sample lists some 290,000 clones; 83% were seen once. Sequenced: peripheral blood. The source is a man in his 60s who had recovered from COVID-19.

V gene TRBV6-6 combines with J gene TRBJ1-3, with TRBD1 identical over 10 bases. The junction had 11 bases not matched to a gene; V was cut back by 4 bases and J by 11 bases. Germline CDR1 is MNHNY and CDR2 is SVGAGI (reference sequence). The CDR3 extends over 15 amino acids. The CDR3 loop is CASSWGDRGSTAIYF. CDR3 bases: TGTGCCAGCAGTTGGGGGGACAGGGGATCTACCGCCATATATTTT.

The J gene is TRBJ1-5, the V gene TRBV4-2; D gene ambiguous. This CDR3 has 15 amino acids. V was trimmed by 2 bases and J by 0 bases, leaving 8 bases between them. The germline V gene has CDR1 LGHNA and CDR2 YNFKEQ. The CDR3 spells CASSQRHNSNQPQHF. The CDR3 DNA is TGTGCCAGCAGCCAAAGACACAATAGCAATCAGCCCCAGCATTTT.

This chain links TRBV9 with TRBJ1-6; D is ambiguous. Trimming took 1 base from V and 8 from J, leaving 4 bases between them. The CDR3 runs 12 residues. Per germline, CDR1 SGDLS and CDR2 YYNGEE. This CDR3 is CASSVSDSPLHF. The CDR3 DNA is TGTGCCAGCAGCGTATCGGATTCACCCCTCCACTTT.

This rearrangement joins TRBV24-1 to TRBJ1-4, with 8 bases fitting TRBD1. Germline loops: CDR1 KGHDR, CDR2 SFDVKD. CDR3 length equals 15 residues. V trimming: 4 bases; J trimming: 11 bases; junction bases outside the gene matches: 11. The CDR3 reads CATSDPQGAGGKLFF. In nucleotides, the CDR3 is TGTGCCACCAGTGACCCCCAGGGGGCCGGGGGTAAACTGTTTTTT.

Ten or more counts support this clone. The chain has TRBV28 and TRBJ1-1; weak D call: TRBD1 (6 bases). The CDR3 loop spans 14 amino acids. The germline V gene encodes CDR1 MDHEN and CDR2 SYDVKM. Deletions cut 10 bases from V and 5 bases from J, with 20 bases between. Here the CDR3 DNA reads TGTGCCACCCAATGGGCAGGGGTTTTGACTGAAGCTTTCTTT. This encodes CATQWAGVLTEAFF. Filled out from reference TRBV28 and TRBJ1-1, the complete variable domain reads DVKVTQSSRYLVKRTGEKVFLECVQDMDHENMFWYRQDPGLGLRLIYFSYDVKMKEKGDIPEGYSVSREKKERFSLILESASTNQTSMYLCATQWAGVLTEAFFGQGTRLTVV.

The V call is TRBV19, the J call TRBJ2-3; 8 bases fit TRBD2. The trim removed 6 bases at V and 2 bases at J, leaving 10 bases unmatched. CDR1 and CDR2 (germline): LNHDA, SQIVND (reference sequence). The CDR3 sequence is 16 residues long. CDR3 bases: TGTGCCAGTAGAAAGATAGCGGGAACAAACACAGATACGCAGTATTTT. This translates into CASRKIAGTNTDTQYF.

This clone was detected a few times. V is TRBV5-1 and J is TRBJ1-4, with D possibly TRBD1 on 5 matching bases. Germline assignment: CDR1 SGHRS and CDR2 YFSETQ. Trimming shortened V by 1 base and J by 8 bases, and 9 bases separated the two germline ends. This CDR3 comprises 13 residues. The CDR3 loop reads CASSLIGVEKLFF. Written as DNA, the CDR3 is TGCGCCAGCAGCTTGATAGGGGTGGAAAAACTGTTTTTT.

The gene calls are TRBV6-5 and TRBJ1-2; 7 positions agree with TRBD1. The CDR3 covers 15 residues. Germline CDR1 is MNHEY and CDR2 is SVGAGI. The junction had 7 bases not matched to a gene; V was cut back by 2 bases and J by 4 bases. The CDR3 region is CASSYTRQGLYGYTF. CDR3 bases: TGTGCCAGCAGTTACACACGACAGGGCCTCTATGGCTACACCTTC.

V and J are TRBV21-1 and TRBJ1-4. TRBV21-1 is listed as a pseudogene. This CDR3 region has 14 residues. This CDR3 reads CASSKNPAGEKLFF. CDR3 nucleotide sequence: TGTGCCAGCAGCAAAAACCCAGCGGGGGAAAAACTGTTTTTT.

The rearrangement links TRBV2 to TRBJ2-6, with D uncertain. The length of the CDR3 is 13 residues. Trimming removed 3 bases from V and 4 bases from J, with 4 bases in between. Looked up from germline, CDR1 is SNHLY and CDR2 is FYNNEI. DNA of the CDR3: TGTGCCAGCAGTGAGTCGGGGGCCAACGTCCTGACTTTC. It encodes CASSESGANVLTF.

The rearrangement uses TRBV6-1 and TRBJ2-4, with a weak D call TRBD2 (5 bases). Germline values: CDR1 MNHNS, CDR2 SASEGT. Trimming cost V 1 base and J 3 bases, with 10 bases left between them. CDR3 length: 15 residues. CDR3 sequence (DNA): TGTGCCAGCAGTGAAGTGGGGAGTTACAAAAACATTCAGTACTTC. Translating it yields CASSEVGSYKNIQYF.

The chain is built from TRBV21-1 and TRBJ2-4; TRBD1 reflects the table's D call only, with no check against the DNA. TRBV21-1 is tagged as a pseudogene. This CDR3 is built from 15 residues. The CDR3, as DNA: TGTGCCAGCAGCCACCGGGACAGCGCCAAAAACATTCAGTACTTC. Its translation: CASSHRDSAKNIQYF.

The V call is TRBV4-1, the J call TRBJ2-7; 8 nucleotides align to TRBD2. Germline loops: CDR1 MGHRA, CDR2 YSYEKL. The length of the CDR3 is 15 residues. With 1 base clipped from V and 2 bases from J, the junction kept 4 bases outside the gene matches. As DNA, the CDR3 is TGCGCCAGCAGCCAAGGGGCACTAGCGGCCTACGAGCAGTACTTC. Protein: CASSQGALAAYEQYF.

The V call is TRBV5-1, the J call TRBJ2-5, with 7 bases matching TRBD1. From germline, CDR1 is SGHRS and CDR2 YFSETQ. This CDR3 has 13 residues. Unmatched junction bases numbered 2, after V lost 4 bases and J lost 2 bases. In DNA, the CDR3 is TGCGCCAGCAGCCCGGGACAGCAAGAGACCCAGTACTTC. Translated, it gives CASSPGQQETQYF.